These 22 T cell receptor beta chains originate from one sample sequenced in a study of T cell responses to AZD1222 COVID-19 vaccine. The data were produced by immunoSEQ multiplex PCR, yet TCRdb's version contains in-frame clones alone and is incomplete. The sample contains 180,000 or so clones, about 90% of which appear only once. Sequencing used peripheral blood, obtained 28 days after the second AZD1222 dose. The receptors here all came from an adult who received the AZD1222 COVID-19 vaccine.

V gene TRBV6-1 combines with J gene TRBJ2-7; D gene uncertain. Germline CDR1 and CDR2: MNHNS and SASEGT. The CDR3 totals 13 residues. V was shortened by 3 bases and J by 6 bases, with 12 bases between the two germline ends. The CDR3 DNA reads TGTGCCAGCAGTGAGCTTAAGCCGACCGAGCAGTACTTC. Translation: CASSELKPTEQYF.

The genes are TRBV15 and TRBJ1-2; TRBD1 is a possible D gene (5 bases). The CDR3 spans 14 residues. The germline CDR1 and CDR2 sequences are LNHNV and YYDKDF (reference sequence). The V end was cut by 0 bases, the J end by 8 bases, with 13 bases between. This chain's CDR3 is CATSRDRGDAGYTF. As DNA, the CDR3 is TGTGCCACCAGCAGAGATCGGGGGGACGCAGGCTACACCTTC.

V usage is TRBV6-1 and J usage is TRBJ2-5, with a tentative D call TRBD1 (6 bases). Trimming left V 3 bases short and J 5 bases short, with 19 bases between. The CDR3 sequence is 16 residues long. Germline V gene sequence: CDR1 MNHNS, CDR2 SASEGT. CDR3 bases: TGTGCCAGCAGTGACCGTCCCGGGACATTCTTGGAGACCCAGTACTTC. Its translation is CASSDRPGTFLETQYF.

A word on this clone: The same CDR3 arises from other DNA sequences in this sample as well. The chain carries TRBV28 and TRBJ2-7, with 11 bases identical to TRBD2. V shed 8 bases, J shed 4 bases, and the junction held 4 bases outside the gene matches. The CDR3 consists of 13 residues. Per germline, CDR1 MDHEN and CDR2 SYDVKM. CDR3 DNA: TGTGCCAGCGGGACTAGCGGAACGTACGAGCAGTACTTC. It codes for CASGTSGTYEQYF.

This sequence joins TRBV3-1 (or the pseudogene TRBV3-2) and TRBJ2-2, with 10 bases lining up with TRBD2. The CDR3 is 15 amino acids. V lost 3 bases to trimming and J lost 4 bases; unmatched junction nucleotides: 2. Looked up from germline, CDR1 is LGHDT and CDR2 is YNNKEL (reference sequence). The CDR3 region has the DNA TGTGCCAGCAGCCAGAGCGGGGGGGGCACCGGGGAGCTGTTTTTT. Amino acids: CASSQSGGGTGELFF.

The CDR3 here is CAWSVLEDEQFF. CDR3 DNA: TGTGCCTGGAGTGTACTGGAGGACGAGCAGTTCTTC. This sequence joins TRBV30 and TRBJ2-1; possibly TRBD2 for D (5 bases). Between the trimmed V and J ends, which lost 0 bases and 10 bases, there was a span of 10 bases. Per the germline V gene, CDR1 is GTSNPN and CDR2 is SVGIG (reference sequence). This CDR3 region has 12 residues.

The chain combines TRBV27 with TRBJ2-1; 8 nucleotides match TRBD2. The V gene's germline CDR1 is MNHEY and CDR2 SMNVEV (reference sequence). The CDR3 is 15 residues long. Unmatched junction bases numbered 8, after V lost 6 bases and J lost 4 bases. CDR3 sequence: CASSLGASGYNEQFF. The CDR3 nucleotides read TGTGCCAGCAGCCTTGGTGCTAGCGGGTACAATGAGCAGTTCTTC.

This clone was detected once. The chain recombines TRBV7-2 with TRBJ1-5; D is unclear. There are 12 residues in the CDR3. V lost 5 bases and J 10 bases, leaving 12 bases between the germline ends. Per the germline V gene, CDR1 is SGHTA and CDR2 is FQGNSA. CDR3 bases: TGTGCCAGCAGCCCCCCCGTAGGACCCCAGCATTTT. Translated, it gives CASSPPVGPQHF.

The chain links TRBV30 to TRBJ2-7; 10 bases fit TRBD2. Per germline, CDR1 GTSNPN and CDR2 SVGIG (reference sequence). V lost 3 bases to trimming and J lost 5 bases; unmatched junction nucleotides: 10. This CDR3 is built from 15 residues. CDR3 sequence (DNA): TGTGCCTGGAGCGCCGGACTAGCGGAAACTGACGAGCAGTACTTC. This sequence encodes CAWSAGLAETDEQYF.

V gene TRBV21-1 combines with J gene TRBJ1-5. TRBV21-1 is a listed pseudogene. CDR3 length equals 15 residues. The CDR3 spells CASSGGANSNQPQHF. CDR3 coding DNA: TGTGCCAGCAGTGGGGGGGCAAATAGCAATCAGCCCCAGCATTTT.

The rearrangement joins TRBV20-1 to TRBJ2-7, with D perhaps matching TRBD2 (6 bases). Looked up from germline, CDR1 is DFQATT and CDR2 is SNEGSKA (reference sequence). The V and J ends lost 3 bases and 6 bases respectively, with 9 bases between them. CDR3 length: 11 residues. DNA for the CDR3: TGCAGTGCTAGCGGGGGATCCGAGCAGTACTTC. It encodes CSASGGSEQYF.

The gene calls are TRBV18 and TRBJ1-2; TRBD1 matches 10 bases. The length of the CDR3 is 15 residues. Germline lookup yields CDR1 KGHSH and CDR2 LQKENI. The junction had 8 bases not matched to a gene; V was cut back by 2 bases and J by 8 bases. CDR3 sequence reads: CASSPTGTGAGGYTF. CDR3 bases: TGTGCCAGCTCACCAACCGGGACAGGGGCTGGGGGCTACACCTTC.

The genes are TRBV5-1 and TRBJ2-7; perhaps TRBD1 as D (6 bases). V was shortened by 3 bases and J by 1 base, with 11 bases between the two germline ends. There are 14 residues in the CDR3. Germline V gene data show CDR1 as SGHRS and CDR2 as YFSETQ. The CDR3 DNA reads TGCGCCAGCAGCTGGCAGGGGAGTTCCTACGAGCAGTACTTC. Residues: CASSWQGSSYEQYF. Full variable domain (rest looked up from reference TRBV5-1 and TRBJ2-7): KAGVTQTPRYLIKTRGQQVTLSCSPISGHRSVSWYQQTPGQGLQFLFEYFSETQRNKGNFPGRFSGRQFSNSRSEMNVSTLELGDSALYLCASSWQGSSYEQYFGPGTRLTVT.

This chain uses TRBV5-8 with TRBJ2-7, with no clear D. CDR3 length equals 11 residues. V was trimmed by 4 bases and J by 2 bases, leaving 4 bases between them. In germline, CDR1 is SGHTS, CDR2 YDEGEE. CDR3 coding DNA: TGTGCCAGCAGCCGACCCTACGAGCAGTACTTC. Its translation: CASSRPYEQYF. The variable domain in full, with the rest retrieved from reference TRBV5-8 and TRBJ2-7, is EAGVTQSPTHLIKTRGQQATLRCSPISGHTSVYWYQQALGLGLQFLLWYDEGEERNRGNFPPRFSGRQFPNYSSELNVNALELEDSALYLCASSRPYEQYFGPGTRLTVT.

The CDR3 loop reads CASGTGLAGGELFF. CDR3 DNA: TGTGCTAGTGGAACGGGACTGGCGGGCGGGGAGCTGTTTTTT. The chain employs TRBV12-5 and TRBJ2-2; possibly TRBD2 for D (6 bases). The CDR3 spans 14 residues. V was trimmed by 6 bases and J by 7 bases, leaving 15 bases between them. Germline V lookup: CDR1 LGHNT, CDR2 FRNRAP.

This chain uses TRBV5-1 with TRBJ1-3; D not resolved. This CDR3 spans 15 amino acids. The ends were cut back, 0 bases at V and 4 bases at J, with 11 bases in the middle. The V gene's germline CDR1 is SGHRS and CDR2 YFSETQ. CDR3 region: CASSLETGSGNTIYF. CDR3 bases: TGCGCCAGCAGCTTGGAAACGGGCTCGGGAAACACCATATATTTT. Full variable domain (remainder filled in from reference TRBV5-1 and TRBJ1-3): KAGVTQTPRYLIKTRGQQVTLSCSPISGHRSVSWYQQTPGQGLQFLFEYFSETQRNKGNFPGRFSGRQFSNSRSEMNVSTLELGDSALYLCASSLETGSGNTIYFGEGSWLTVV.

The rearrangement uses TRBV15 and TRBJ1-5; TRBD1 aligns across 7 bases. Germline V gives CDR1 LNHNV, CDR2 YYDKDF (reference sequence). Trimming took 4 bases from V and 11 from J; bases not matched to a gene: 17. The CDR3 loop spans 16 amino acids. CDR3 in amino acids: CATSTPRQGLSRTQHF. CDR3 sequence (DNA): TGTGCCACCAGCACCCCCAGACAGGGCCTATCCCGGACCCAGCATTTT. The full variable domain, completed using reference TRBV15 and TRBJ1-5, is DAMVIQNPRYQVTQFGKPVTLSCSQTLNHNVMYWYQQKSSQAPKLLFHYYDKDFNNEADTPDNFQSRRPNTSFCFLDIRSPGLGDTAMYLCATSTPRQGLSRTQHFGDGTRLSIL.

The chain links TRBV7-9 to TRBJ2-3, with D possibly matching TRBD2 (6 bases). CDR3 size: 16 residues. V lost 5 bases and J 0 bases, leaving 15 bases between the germline ends. The germline gives CDR1 SEHNR, CDR2 FQNEAQ (reference sequence). CDR3 sequence reads: CASSQLAMRSTDTQYF. In nucleotides, the CDR3 is TGTGCCAGCAGCCAACTAGCTATGAGGAGCACAGATACGCAGTATTTT.

This clone was seen once. This rearrangement joins TRBV9 to TRBJ2-5, with 7 nucleotides matching TRBD2. The ends lost 0 bases at V and 5 bases at J; junction bases unmatched: 10. Germline V lookup: CDR1 SGDLS, CDR2 YYNGEE. This CDR3 contains 16 residues. The CDR3 spells CASSVGGGGAGETQYF. The CDR3 nucleotides read TGTGCCAGCAGCGTAGGTGGCGGGGGAGCTGGGGAGACCCAGTACTTC.

The rearrangement links TRBV20-1 to TRBJ1-5; D gene ambiguous. Trimming shortened V by 3 bases and J by 6 bases, and 12 bases separated the two germline ends. Germline-derived CDR1 and CDR2 are DFQATT and SNEGSKA (reference sequence). The CDR3 totals 13 residues. The CDR3 DNA is TGCAGTGCTAGTGCCCGCCGTGGTCAGCCCCAGCATTTT. Translating it yields CSASARRGQPQHF.

This clone was seen a few times. The same CDR3 can be traced to other DNA sequences in this sample. The CDR3 DNA reads as TGTGCCAGCAGTTACTCGGACGGATCGAGCTACGAGCAGTACTTC. Translated, it gives CASSYSDGSSYEQYF. The chain couples TRBV6-5 to TRBJ2-7; D remains unclear. Germline V gene data show CDR1 as MNHEY and CDR2 as SVGAGI. The CDR3 totals 15 residues. V lost 0 bases and J 3 bases, leaving 12 bases between the germline ends.

The chain uses TRBV14 and TRBJ1-3; TRBD1 is a possible D gene (5 bases). The germline V gene encodes CDR1 SGHDN and CDR2 FVKESK. V was clipped by 1 base and J by 0 bases, with 13 bases between them. There are 17 residues in the CDR3. The DNA of the CDR3 is TGTGCCAGCAGCCAAGGTTTACAGGTGAGCTCTGGAAACACCATATATTTT. It is translated as CASSQGLQVSSGNTIYF.